This TCR beta chain comes out of a study of identifying expanded T cells in peripheral blood. Sequenced by immunoSEQ multiplex PCR; TCRdb stores in-frame clones only, minus some. The table records 100,000 or so clones, about 90% of them present only once. CDR3 length equals 16 residues. The ends lost 3 bases at V and 1 base at J; junction bases unmatched: 3. The V gene's germline CDR1 is SGDLS and CDR2 YYNGEE. General study points: Across healthy donors, higher total template counts meant significantly greater roughly two-week count variance. Differentially abundant clones: roughly 1.2 between replicates, about 15 at two to three weeks, less than 25 at four.

Worth noting for this clone: No antigen is known for it.

The chain combines TRBV9 with TRBJ2-2, with 10 bases matching TRBD2. The TCR was taken from a person between 18 and 75 years old in good health. The sample taken for sequencing was blood. The CDR3 bases are TGTGCCAGCAGCGCAGGACTAGCGGAGAACACCGGGGAGCTGTTTTTT. Translation: CASSAGLAENTGELFF.